This T cell receptor (beta chain) came from a study of shared clonotypes between healthy human individuals. Germline assignment: CDR1 SGHDN and CDR2 FVKESK. The V and J ends lost 7 bases and 4 bases, in that order; junction bases with no gene match: 6. This CDR3 contains 15 residues. Profiling relied on immunoSEQ multiplex PCR, and the TCRdb table lists in-frame clones only, not all of them. The data contain nearly 1,000,000 clones, around 80% of them seen just once; the ten biggest clones take up approximately 1.5%. The chain employs TRBV14 and TRBJ2-6, with 8 bases aligning to TRBD1. The sequence was obtained from a man aged 18 to 29 in good health. The sequencing sample was made of memory CD4+ T cells sorted from blood. The subset was: CD45RA-negative fraction. For the CDR3, the DNA is TGTGCCAGCAAGCGACAGGGGACCGGGGCCAACGTCCTGACTTTC. The encoded protein is CASKRQGTGANVLTF.